The 25 T cell receptor beta chains below come from one sample, sequenced in a study of cytomegalovirus exposure and HLA in healthy donors. PCR primers comprised 60 Vbeta and 13 Jbeta primers. The repertoire was sequenced with immunoSEQ multiplex PCR; TCRdb's copy has only in-frame clones and lacks some. The table includes 150,000 or so clones, 60% to 85% detected once. Sequenced sample: PBMCs. All receptors derive from a woman aged 40 to 55 in good health and CMV-seronegative.

The chain joins TRBV7-9 to TRBJ2-7, with 8 bases aligning to TRBD1. The CDR3 loop spans 12 amino acids. V lost 5 bases and J lost 5; bases outside the gene matches: 2. The germline CDR1 and CDR2 sequences are SEHNR and FQNEAQ (reference sequence). The chain's CDR3 is CASSVDRDEQYF. The CDR3 DNA reads as TGTGCCAGCAGCGTGGACAGGGACGAGCAGTACTTC.

The chain has TRBV2 and TRBJ1-2; D is perhaps TRBD1 (5 bases). V was cut by 7 bases and J by 4 bases, with 13 bases left in between. The CDR3 is made up of 13 amino acids. The germline gives CDR1 SNHLY, CDR2 FYNNEI. This CDR3 reads CASILGRGYGYTF. The CDR3, as DNA: TGTGCCAGCATTCTGGGGCGCGGCTATGGCTACACCTTC.

V usage is TRBV5-6 and J usage is TRBJ2-1; 11 nucleotides align to TRBD2. With 1 base clipped from V and 6 bases from J, the junction kept 6 bases outside the gene matches. The CDR3 runs 16 residues. Germline CDR1 SGHDT, CDR2 YYEEEE. CDR3 nucleotides: TGTGCCAGCAGCTTGTGGGTTCTAGCGGGAGGCAATGAGCAGTTCTTC. It codes for CASSLWVLAGGNEQFF.

The CDR3 loop reads CAWSVRGWDTEAFF. The CDR3 DNA reads TGTGCCTGGAGTGTACGGGGGTGGGACACTGAAGCTTTCTTT. The rearrangement uses TRBV30 and TRBJ1-1; possibly TRBD1 for D (5 bases). V was trimmed by 0 bases and J by 3 bases, leaving 11 bases between them. The CDR3 has 14 residues. Germline V gene data show CDR1 as GTSNPN and CDR2 as SVGIG (reference sequence).

This clone was found a few times. The chain uses TRBV2 and TRBJ1-2, with 8 bases matching TRBD1. V shed 4 bases, J shed 8 bases, and the junction held 9 bases outside the gene matches. The CDR3 is 14 amino acids. Germline V gene sequence: CDR1 SNHLY, CDR2 FYNNEI. This CDR3 reads CASSGPGTGDGYTF. As DNA, the CDR3 is TGTGCCAGCAGTGGCCCGGGGACAGGCGACGGCTACACCTTC.

This chain joins TRBV5-1 and TRBJ2-5; TRBD1 is a possible D gene (6 bases). This CDR3 region has 15 residues. The V and J ends lost 0 bases and 5 bases respectively, with 14 bases between them. Per the germline V gene, CDR1 is SGHRS and CDR2 is YFSETQ. The CDR3 sequence: CASSLGQGIRETQYF. CDR3 coding DNA: TGCGCCAGCAGCTTGGGGCAGGGGATTAGGGAGACCCAGTACTTC.

J is TRBJ1-1 and V is TRBV2, with D possibly TRBD1 on 6 matching bases. Trimming took off 6 bases at V and 4 bases at J, with 27 bases between the two ends. There are 18 residues in the CDR3. CDR1 SNHLY and CDR2 FYNNEI come from the germline V gene. This CDR3 reads CASRKGGGQGFWGTEAFF. The CDR3 nucleotides read TGTGCCAGCAGGAAAGGGGGGGGGCAAGGGTTCTGGGGCACTGAAGCTTTCTTT.

The chain is built from TRBV6-1 and TRBJ1-2; D is uncertain. This CDR3 contains 13 residues. V lost 3 bases, J lost 4 bases, and 9 bases lay in between. CDR1 is MNHNS, CDR2 SASEGT, per germline. The CDR3 sequence: CASSDYSSYGYTF. The CDR3 DNA is TGTGCCAGCAGTGACTACAGCTCCTATGGCTACACCTTC.

This clone was observed a handful of times. The genes are TRBV2 and TRBJ2-1; tentative D call: TRBD2 (5 bases). The length of the CDR3 is 13 residues. V was shortened by 5 bases and J by 5 bases, with 10 bases between the two germline ends. Per the germline V gene, CDR1 is SNHLY and CDR2 is FYNNEI. Here the CDR3 reads CASSKEVHNEQFF. In nucleotides, the CDR3 is TGTGCCAGCAGTAAGGAGGTCCACAATGAGCAGTTCTTC.

V gene TRBV10-3 combines with J gene TRBJ2-7; TRBD1 matches 9 bases. The CDR3 runs 13 residues. CDR1 and CDR2 from the germline V gene are ENHRY and SYGVKD. Trimming took 4 bases from V and 6 from J; bases not matched to a gene: 4. This CDR3 reads CAISGTGAAEQYF. In DNA, the CDR3 is TGTGCCATCAGTGGGACAGGGGCGGCCGAGCAGTACTTC.

This rearrangement joins TRBV4-2 to TRBJ1-6; D uncertain. Germline V lookup: CDR1 LGHNA, CDR2 YNFKEQ. CDR3 length equals 15 residues. V was shortened by 1 base and J by 7 bases, with 11 bases between the two germline ends. The CDR3 is CASSQVEESNSPLHF. The CDR3 nucleotides are TGTGCCAGCAGCCAAGTGGAGGAGTCCAATTCACCCCTCCACTTT.

The J gene is TRBJ2-1, the V gene TRBV2; tentative D call: TRBD2 (5 bases). The CDR3 sequence is 16 residues long. Germline-derived CDR1 and CDR2 are SNHLY and FYNNEI. The V end lost 5 bases, the J end lost 1 base, and 15 bases lay between the germline ends. CDR3 DNA: TGTGCCAGCAGTAAGGGCGGCCGGGGTTCCTACAATGAGCAGTTCTTC. Residues: CASSKGGRGSYNEQFF.

This clone was seen a single time. This CDR3 is CASSPWGGENTIYF. The CDR3 DNA sequence: TGCGCCAGCAGCCCCTGGGGGGGTGAAAACACCATATATTTT. The chain recombines TRBV5-1 with TRBJ1-3; D might be TRBD1 (5 bases). The CDR3 sequence is 14 residues long. Germline CDR1 is SGHRS and CDR2 is YFSETQ. Trimming removed 4 bases at V and 6 bases at J, with 14 bases between.

This clone occurred once. CDR3 sequence: CASSTGPGHPSYEQYF. CDR3 in DNA: TGTGCCAGCAGCACAGGGCCGGGACATCCTTCCTACGAGCAGTACTTC. This chain joins TRBV5-6 and TRBJ2-7, with D maybe TRBD1 (6 bases). CDR3 length: 16 residues. Trimming took 4 bases from V and 1 from J, leaving 18 bases between them. CDR1 and CDR2 (germline): SGHDT, YYEEEE.

This clone was counted only a few times. The V gene is TRBV7-8, the J gene TRBJ2-6, with D tentatively TRBD1 (6 bases). V lost 5 bases, J lost 1 base, and 15 bases lay in between. This CDR3 is built from 17 residues. Germline V gene lookup returns CDR1 SGHVS and CDR2 FQNEAQ. In nucleotides, the CDR3 is TGTGCCAGCAGCACCGTCATGAGGGGGTCTGGGGCCAACGTCCTGACTTTC. This translates into CASSTVMRGSGANVLTF.

The rearrangement joins TRBV11-3 to TRBJ1-1, with 11 bases that match TRBD1. The CDR3 is made up of 19 amino acids. Per germline, CDR1 SGHNT and CDR2 YENEEA. J lost 6 bases, V lost 5 bases, and 20 bases had no gene match. The CDR3 loop is CASSLGLGQGVGREAEAFF. Written as DNA, the CDR3 is TGTGCCAGCAGCCTAGGTCTGGGACAGGGGGTGGGACGTGAGGCTGAAGCTTTCTTT.

The chain is built from TRBV5-1 and TRBJ2-7, with D tentatively TRBD1 (5 bases). The CDR3 extends over 14 amino acids. Germline V lookup: CDR1 SGHRS, CDR2 YFSETQ. Deletions cut 1 base from V and 3 bases from J, with 11 bases between. CDR3 sequence reads: CASSLTTGVYEQYF. The CDR3 DNA is TGCGCCAGCAGCTTGACAACAGGAGTCTACGAGCAGTACTTC.

This chain uses TRBV5-1 with TRBJ1-3; TRBD1 matches at 9 bases. The CDR3 spans 15 residues. With 5 bases clipped from V and 4 bases from J, the junction kept 7 bases outside the gene matches. Germline V gene lookup returns CDR1 SGHRS and CDR2 YFSETQ. The CDR3 region is CASSPGQGLGNTIYF. CDR3 nucleotide sequence: TGCGCCAGCAGTCCGGGACAGGGTCTCGGAAACACCATATATTTT.

V gene TRBV27 combines with J gene TRBJ1-2; D is undetermined. CDR3 length equals 13 residues. V lost 6 bases to trimming and J lost 4 bases, with 12 bases between them. Per the germline V gene, CDR1 is MNHEY and CDR2 is SMNVEV (reference sequence). The CDR3 region has the DNA TGTGCCAGCAGCCTCGGTTCGGGCTATGGCTACACCTTC. It is translated as CASSLGSGYGYTF.

This chain joins TRBV15 and TRBJ1-1; 9 positions agree with TRBD1. V was clipped by 1 base and J by 5 bases; unmatched bases: 11. Germline V gene lookup returns CDR1 LNHNV and CDR2 YYDKDF (reference sequence). The CDR3 spans 17 residues. CDR3: CATSRGERGTGKTEAFF. As DNA, the CDR3 is TGTGCCACCAGCAGAGGCGAAAGGGGGACAGGGAAAACTGAAGCTTTCTTT.

The chain combines TRBV10-3 with TRBJ2-7; TRBD2 matches 11 bases. V was clipped by 2 bases and J by 2 bases; unmatched bases: 14. Germline CDR1 and CDR2: ENHRY and SYGVKD. This CDR3 has 19 amino acids. The CDR3 bases are TGTGCCATCAGTGAGCCACCCGGGACTAGCGGTCCCACCCCCTACGAGCAGTACTTC. This encodes CAISEPPGTSGPTPYEQYF.

CDR3 loop: CAWSVPGLTGNTIYF. CDR3 nucleotides: TGTGCCTGGAGCGTACCGGGGTTAACTGGAAACACCATATATTTT. The chain is built from TRBV30 and TRBJ1-3; no reliable D call. Trimming took 3 bases from V and 2 from J, leaving 14 bases between them. Germline V CDR1 and CDR2: GTSNPN, SVGIG (reference sequence). This CDR3 has 15 residues.

The gene calls are TRBV29-1 and TRBJ1-2; TRBD1 matches 8 bases. Germline trimming cut 0 bases from V and 7 bases from J; bases unmatched to any gene: 4. The CDR3 has 13 amino acids. Germline CDR1 is SQVTM and CDR2 is ANQGSEA. This CDR3 reads CSVEDRGPSGYTF. The CDR3 bases are TGCAGCGTTGAAGACAGGGGGCCGTCTGGCTACACCTTC.

The rearrangement uses TRBV25-1 and TRBJ2-1, with 11 bases that match TRBD2. The CDR3 extends over 16 amino acids. CDR1 and CDR2 (germline): MGHDK, SYGVNS. The V and J ends lost 1 base and 5 bases, in that order; junction bases with no gene match: 4. The CDR3 nucleotides read TGTGCCAGCAGTGAATGGGGGACTAGCGGAAACAATGAGCAGTTCTTC. Protein sequence: CASSEWGTSGNNEQFF.

This clone was seen once. The CDR3 coding sequence is TGTGCCAGCACCCTGGGCCGGGGAATGAACACTGAAGCTTTCTTT. Protein sequence: CASTLGRGMNTEAFF. V is TRBV11-3 and J is TRBJ1-1; D ambiguous. This CDR3 is 15 amino acids long. V was pared by 7 bases and J by 0 bases, with 15 bases between. Germline V lookup: CDR1 SGHNT, CDR2 YENEEA.